The following is a TCR beta chain sequence with its context. The CDR3 totals 14 residues. The V gene's germline CDR1 is SNHLY and CDR2 FYNNEI. The V and J ends lost 2 bases and 9 bases respectively, with 17 bases between them. Original processing methods: Nucleated cell counts were estimated from reference gene primer amplification. Sequenced by immunoSEQ multiplex PCR; TCRdb stores in-frame clones only, minus some. Clone size and V and J calls were adopted from that table, with D and trimming inferred from the DNA. The data show around 190,000 clones, with about 75% seen just once and roughly 8.7% held by the top ten. The data are from a study of blood T cell repertoires in COVID-19. Study information: Material from acute and convalescent COVID-19 was sourced from the United States, Italy and Spain. In each case, the material was cDNA or gDNA derived from T cells, B-cell-depleted T cells, or PBMCs.

The chain is built from TRBV2 and TRBJ2-7; a weak D match, TRBD1 (5 bases). The TCR was taken from a woman aged 50 to 60 with active or convalescent COVID-19. The specimen sequenced was peripheral blood. The CDR3 region is CASSELTAGGGQYF. Written as DNA, the CDR3 is TGTGCCAGCAGTGAATTGACAGCCGGCGGCGGGCAGTACTTC.